This TCR beta chain derives from a study of patients and donors after allogeneic stem cell transplantation. Each CDR3 protein is one row after TCRdb ran MiXCR on the RT-PCR reads. The data hold approximately 27,000 distinct CDR3 sequences, with more than 8% observed a single time. CDR3 size: 15 residues. Trimming took 6 bases from V and 5 from J; bases not matched to a gene: 7. The germline V gene has CDR1 MNHNS and CDR2 SASEGT. This chain joins TRBV6-1 and TRBJ2-5, with 12 bases identical to TRBD2. Sequencing was performed on blood, either unsorted or a sorted T cell fraction (not recorded which). This clonotype was obtained from a human donor who was either an allogeneic HSCT recipient or a stem cell or donor lymphocyte infusion donor (not recorded which). It is not recorded whose cells these are; they may come from a transplant donor. The CDR3 loop is CASSSRLAGVETQYF. The CDR3 nucleotides are TGTGCCAGCAGCTCTCGACTAGCGGGGGTTGAGACCCAGTACTTC.